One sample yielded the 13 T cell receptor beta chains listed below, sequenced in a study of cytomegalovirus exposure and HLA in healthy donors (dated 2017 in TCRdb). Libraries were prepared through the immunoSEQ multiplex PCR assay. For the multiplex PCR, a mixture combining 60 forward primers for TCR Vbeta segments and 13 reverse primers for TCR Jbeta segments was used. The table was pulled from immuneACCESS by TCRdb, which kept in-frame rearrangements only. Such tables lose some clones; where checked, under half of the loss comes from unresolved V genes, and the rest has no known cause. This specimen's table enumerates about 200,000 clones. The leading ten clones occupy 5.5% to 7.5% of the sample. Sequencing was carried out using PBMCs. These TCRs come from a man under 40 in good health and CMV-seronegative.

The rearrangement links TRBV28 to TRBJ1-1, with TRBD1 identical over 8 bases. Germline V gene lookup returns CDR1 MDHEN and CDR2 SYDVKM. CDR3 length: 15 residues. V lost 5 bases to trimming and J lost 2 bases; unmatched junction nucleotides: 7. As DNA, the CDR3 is TGTGCCAGCAGTCGGGGTTCAGGGGGCAACACTGAAGCTTTCTTT. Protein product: CASSRGSGGNTEAFF.

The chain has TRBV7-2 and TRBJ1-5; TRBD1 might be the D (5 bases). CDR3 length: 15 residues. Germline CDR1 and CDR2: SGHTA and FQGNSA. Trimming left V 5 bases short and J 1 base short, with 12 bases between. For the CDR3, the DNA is TGTGCCAGCAGCCCTCAGGGAGGAAGCAATCAGCCCCAGCATTTT. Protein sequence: CASSPQGGSNQPQHF.

CDR3 nucleotides: TGTGCCAGCAGCCAAGATAATTTGGGCGGGGGGGCCTACGAGCAGTACTTC. Its translation is CASSQDNLGGGAYEQYF. The genes are TRBV4-2 and TRBJ2-7, with TRBD2 identical over 9 bases. V dropped 0 bases and J dropped 2; count of bases not matched to a gene: 8. From germline, CDR1 is LGHNA and CDR2 YNFKEQ. The CDR3 is 17 residues long.

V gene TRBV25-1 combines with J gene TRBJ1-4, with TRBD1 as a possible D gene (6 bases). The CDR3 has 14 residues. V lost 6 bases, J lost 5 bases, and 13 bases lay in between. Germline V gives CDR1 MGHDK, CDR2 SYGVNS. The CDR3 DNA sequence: TGTGCCAGCAGCGGACAGAGTGCGAATGAAAAACTGTTTTTT. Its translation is CASSGQSANEKLFF. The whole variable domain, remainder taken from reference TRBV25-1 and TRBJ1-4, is EADIYQTPRYLVIGTGKKITLECSQTMGHDKMYWYQQDPGMELHLIHYSYGVNSTEKGDLSSESTVSRIRTEHFPLTLESARPSHTSQYLCASSGQSANEKLFFGSGTQLSVL.

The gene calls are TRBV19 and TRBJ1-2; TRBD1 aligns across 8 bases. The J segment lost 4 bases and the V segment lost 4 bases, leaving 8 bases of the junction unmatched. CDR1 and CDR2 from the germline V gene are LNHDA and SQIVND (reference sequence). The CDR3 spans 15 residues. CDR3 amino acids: CASSTVAGGGYGYTF. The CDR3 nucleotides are TGTGCCAGTAGTACCGTCGCAGGGGGCGGCTATGGCTACACCTTC.

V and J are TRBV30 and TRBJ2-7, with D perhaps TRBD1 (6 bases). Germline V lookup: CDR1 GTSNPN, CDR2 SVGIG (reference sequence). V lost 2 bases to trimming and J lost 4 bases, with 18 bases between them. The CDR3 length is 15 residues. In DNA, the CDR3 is TGTGCCTGGAGTAGGCAGGCGGACAGAGATTACGAGCAGTACTTC. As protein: CAWSRQADRDYEQYF. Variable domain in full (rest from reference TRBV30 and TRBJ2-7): SQTIHQWPATLVQPVGSPLSLECTVEGTSNPNLYWYRQAAGRGLQLLFYSVGIGQISSEVPQNLSASRPQDRQFILSSKKLLLSDSGFYLCAWSRQADRDYEQYFGPGTRLTVT.

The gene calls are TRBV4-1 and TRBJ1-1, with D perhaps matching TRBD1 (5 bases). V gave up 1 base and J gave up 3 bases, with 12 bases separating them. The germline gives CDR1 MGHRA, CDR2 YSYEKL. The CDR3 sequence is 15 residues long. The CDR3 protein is CASSQGRVRDTEAFF. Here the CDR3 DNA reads TGCGCCAGCAGCCAAGGCAGGGTAAGGGACACTGAAGCTTTCTTT.

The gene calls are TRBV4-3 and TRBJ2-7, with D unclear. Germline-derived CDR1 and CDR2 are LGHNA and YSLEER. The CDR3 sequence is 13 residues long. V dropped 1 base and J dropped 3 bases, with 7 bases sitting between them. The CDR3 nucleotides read TGCGCCAGCAGCCAAGCTTTCCTCTACGAGCAGTACTTC. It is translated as CASSQAFLYEQYF.

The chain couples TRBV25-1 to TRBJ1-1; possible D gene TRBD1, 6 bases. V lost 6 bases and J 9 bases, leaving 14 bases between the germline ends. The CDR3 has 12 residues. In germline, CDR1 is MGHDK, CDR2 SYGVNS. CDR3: CASRDNRVQAFF. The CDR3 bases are TGTGCCAGCAGGGACAACAGGGTTCAAGCTTTCTTT.

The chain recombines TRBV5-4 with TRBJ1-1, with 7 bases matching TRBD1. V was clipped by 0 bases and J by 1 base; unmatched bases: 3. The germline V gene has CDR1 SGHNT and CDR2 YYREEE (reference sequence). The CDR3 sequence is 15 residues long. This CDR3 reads CASSLDQGGNTEAFF. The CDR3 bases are TGTGCCAGCAGCTTGGATCAGGGGGGGAACACTGAAGCTTTCTTT.

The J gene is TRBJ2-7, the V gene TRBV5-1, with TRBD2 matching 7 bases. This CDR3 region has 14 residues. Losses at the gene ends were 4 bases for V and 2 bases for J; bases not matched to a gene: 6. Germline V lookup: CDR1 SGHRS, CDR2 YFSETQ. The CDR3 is CASSPGGVTYEQYF. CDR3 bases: TGCGCCAGCAGCCCTGGGGGGGTGACCTACGAGCAGTACTTC.

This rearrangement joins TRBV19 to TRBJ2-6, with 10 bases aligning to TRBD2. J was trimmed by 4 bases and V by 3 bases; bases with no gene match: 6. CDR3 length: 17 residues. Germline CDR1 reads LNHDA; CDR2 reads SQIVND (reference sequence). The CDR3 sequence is CASSIVAGGSGANVLTF. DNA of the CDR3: TGTGCCAGTAGTATTGTAGCGGGAGGATCCGGGGCCAACGTCCTGACTTTC. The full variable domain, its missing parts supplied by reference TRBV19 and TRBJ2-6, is DGGITQSPKYLFRKEGQNVTLSCEQNLNHDAMYWYRQDPGQGLRLIYYSQIVNDFQKGDIAEGYSVSREKKESFPLTVTSAQKNPTAFYLCASSIVAGGSGANVLTFGAGSRLTVL.

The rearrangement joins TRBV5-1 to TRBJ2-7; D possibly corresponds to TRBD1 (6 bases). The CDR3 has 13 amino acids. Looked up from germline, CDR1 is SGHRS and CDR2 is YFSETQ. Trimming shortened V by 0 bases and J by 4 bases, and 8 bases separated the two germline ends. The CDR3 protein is CASSLEQGYEQYF. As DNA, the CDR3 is TGCGCCAGCAGCTTGGAACAGGGTTACGAGCAGTACTTC.